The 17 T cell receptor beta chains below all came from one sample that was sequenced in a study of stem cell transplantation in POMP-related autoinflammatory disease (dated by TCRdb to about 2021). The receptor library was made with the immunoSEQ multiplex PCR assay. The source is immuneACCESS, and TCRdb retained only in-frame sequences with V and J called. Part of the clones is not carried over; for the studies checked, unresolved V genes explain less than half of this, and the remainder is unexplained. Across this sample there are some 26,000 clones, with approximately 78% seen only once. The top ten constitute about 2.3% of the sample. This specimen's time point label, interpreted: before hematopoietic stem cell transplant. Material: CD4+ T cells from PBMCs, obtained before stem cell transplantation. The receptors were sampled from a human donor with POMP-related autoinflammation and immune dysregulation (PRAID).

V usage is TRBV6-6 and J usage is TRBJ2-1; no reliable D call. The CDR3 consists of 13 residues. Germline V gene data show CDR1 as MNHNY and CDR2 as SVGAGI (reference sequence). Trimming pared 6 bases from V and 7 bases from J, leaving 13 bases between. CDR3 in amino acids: CASSDRHSNEQFF. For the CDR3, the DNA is TGTGCCAGCAGCGACCGACACTCTAATGAGCAGTTCTTC.

The CDR3 is CASSSTKGHEQFF. Here the CDR3 DNA reads TGTGCCAGCAGCTCAACGAAGGGCCATGAGCAGTTCTTC. This rearrangement joins TRBV7-2 to TRBJ2-1; D unclear. CDR1 and CDR2 (germline): SGHTA, FQGNSA. The V gene lost 4 bases and the J gene lost 8 bases, with 12 bases spanning the gap. CDR3 size: 13 residues.

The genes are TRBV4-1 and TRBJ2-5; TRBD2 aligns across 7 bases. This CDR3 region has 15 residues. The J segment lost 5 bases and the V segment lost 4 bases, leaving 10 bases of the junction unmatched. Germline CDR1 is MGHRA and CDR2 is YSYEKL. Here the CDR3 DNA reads TGCGCCAGCAGCCCCTTGACGGGGGGTCGGGAGACCCAGTACTTC. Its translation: CASSPLTGGRETQYF.

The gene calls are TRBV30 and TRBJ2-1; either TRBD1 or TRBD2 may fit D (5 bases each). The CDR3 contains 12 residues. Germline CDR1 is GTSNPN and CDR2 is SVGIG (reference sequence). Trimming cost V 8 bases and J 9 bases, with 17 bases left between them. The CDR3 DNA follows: TGTGCCACCGGGCAGGGCGGAGGTGAGCAGTTCTTC. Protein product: CATGQGGGEQFF. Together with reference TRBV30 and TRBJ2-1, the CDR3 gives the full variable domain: SQTIHQWPATLVQPVGSPLSLECTVEGTSNPNLYWYRQAAGRGLQLLFYSVGIGQISSEVPQNLSASRPQDRQFILSSKKLLLSDSGFYLCATGQGGGEQFFGPGTRLTVL.

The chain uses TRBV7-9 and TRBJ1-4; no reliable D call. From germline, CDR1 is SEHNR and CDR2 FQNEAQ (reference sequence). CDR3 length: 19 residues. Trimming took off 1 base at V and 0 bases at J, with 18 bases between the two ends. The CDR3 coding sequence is TGTGCCAGCAGCTTAGGCGCGGGTATAGGCACCGCAACTAATGAAAAACTGTTTTTT. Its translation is CASSLGAGIGTATNEKLFF.

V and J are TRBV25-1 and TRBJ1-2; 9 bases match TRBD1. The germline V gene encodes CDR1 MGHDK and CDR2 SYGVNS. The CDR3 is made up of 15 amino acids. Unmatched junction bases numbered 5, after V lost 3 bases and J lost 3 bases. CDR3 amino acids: CASSDHRGRDYGYTF. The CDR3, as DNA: TGTGCCAGCAGTGACCACAGGGGGCGAGACTATGGCTACACCTTC.

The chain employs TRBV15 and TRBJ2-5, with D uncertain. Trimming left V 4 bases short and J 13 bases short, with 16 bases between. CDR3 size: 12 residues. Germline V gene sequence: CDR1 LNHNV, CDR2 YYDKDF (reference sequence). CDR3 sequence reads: CATSKMKIQPYF. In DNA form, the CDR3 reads TGTGCCACCAGCAAGATGAAAATCCAGCCGTACTTC.

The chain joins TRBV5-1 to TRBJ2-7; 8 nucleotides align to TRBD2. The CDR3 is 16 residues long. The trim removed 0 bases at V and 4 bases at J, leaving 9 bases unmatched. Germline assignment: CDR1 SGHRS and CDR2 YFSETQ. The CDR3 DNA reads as TGCGCCAGCAGCTTGGCCGGGGGGGACACAACTTACGAGCAGTACTTC. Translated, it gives CASSLAGGDTTYEQYF. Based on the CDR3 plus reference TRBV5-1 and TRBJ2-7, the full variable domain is KAGVTQTPRYLIKTRGQQVTLSCSPISGHRSVSWYQQTPGQGLQFLFEYFSETQRNKGNFPGRFSGRQFSNSRSEMNVSTLELGDSALYLCASSLAGGDTTYEQYFGPGTRLTVT.

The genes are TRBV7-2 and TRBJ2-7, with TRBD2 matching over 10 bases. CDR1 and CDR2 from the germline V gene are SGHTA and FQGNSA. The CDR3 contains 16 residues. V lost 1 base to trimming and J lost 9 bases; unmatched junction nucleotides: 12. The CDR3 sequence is CASSLVAGLAELAQYF. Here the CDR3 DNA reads TGTGCCAGCAGCTTAGTCGCCGGACTAGCGGAGTTAGCGCAGTACTTC.

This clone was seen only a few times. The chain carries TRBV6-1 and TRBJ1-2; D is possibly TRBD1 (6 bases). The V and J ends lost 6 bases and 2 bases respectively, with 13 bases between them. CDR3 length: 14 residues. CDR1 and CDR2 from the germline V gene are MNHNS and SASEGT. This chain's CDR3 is CASRDSPANYGYTF. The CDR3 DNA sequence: TGTGCCAGCAGGGACAGCCCCGCAAACTATGGCTACACCTTC.

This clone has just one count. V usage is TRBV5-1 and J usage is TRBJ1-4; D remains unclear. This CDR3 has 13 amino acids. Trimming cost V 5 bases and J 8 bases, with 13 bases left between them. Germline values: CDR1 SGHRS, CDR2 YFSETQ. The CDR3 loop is CASREVVKEKLFF. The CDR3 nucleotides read TGCGCCAGCAGGGAGGTGGTAAAAGAAAAACTGTTTTTT.

CDR3 bases: TGTGCCAGCAGTGAATCCGGGGTCGGTGAAGCTTTCTTT. Amino acid sequence: CASSESGVGEAFF. This chain connects TRBV6-1 to TRBJ1-1; D is uncertain. CDR1 is MNHNS, CDR2 SASEGT, per germline. V lost 2 bases, J lost 7 bases, and 11 bases lay in between. This CDR3 region has 13 residues.

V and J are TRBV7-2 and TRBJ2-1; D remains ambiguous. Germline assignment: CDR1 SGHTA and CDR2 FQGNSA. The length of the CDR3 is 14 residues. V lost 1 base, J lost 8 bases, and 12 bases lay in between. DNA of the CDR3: TGTGCCAGCAGCTTAGTCCCCCGACCCCATGAGCAGTTCTTC. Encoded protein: CASSLVPRPHEQFF. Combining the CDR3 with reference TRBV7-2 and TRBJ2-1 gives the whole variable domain GAGVSQSPSNKVTEKGKDVELRCDPISGHTALYWYRQSLGQGLEFLIYFQGNSAPDKSGLPSDRFSAERTGGSVSTLTIQRTQQEDSAVYLCASSLVPRPHEQFFGPGTRLTVL.

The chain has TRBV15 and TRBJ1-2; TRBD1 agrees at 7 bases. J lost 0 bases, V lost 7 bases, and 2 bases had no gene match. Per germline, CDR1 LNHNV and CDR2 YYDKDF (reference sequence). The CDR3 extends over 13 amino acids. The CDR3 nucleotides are TGTGCCACCACGCAGGGGGCTAACTATGGCTACACCTTC. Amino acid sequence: CATTQGANYGYTF.

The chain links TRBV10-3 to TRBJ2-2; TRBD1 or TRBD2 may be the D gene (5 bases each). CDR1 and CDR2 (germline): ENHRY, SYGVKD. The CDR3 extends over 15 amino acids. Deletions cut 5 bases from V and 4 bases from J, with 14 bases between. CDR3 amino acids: CAISLQGSGTGELFF. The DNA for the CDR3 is TGTGCCATCAGTCTCCAGGGCAGCGGCACCGGGGAGCTGTTTTTT.

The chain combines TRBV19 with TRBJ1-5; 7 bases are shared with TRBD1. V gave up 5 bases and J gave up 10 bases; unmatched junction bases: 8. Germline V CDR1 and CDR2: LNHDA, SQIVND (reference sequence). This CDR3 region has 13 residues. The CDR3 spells CASSPVTGDPQHF. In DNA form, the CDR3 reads TGTGCCAGTAGTCCAGTCACAGGGGACCCCCAGCATTTT.

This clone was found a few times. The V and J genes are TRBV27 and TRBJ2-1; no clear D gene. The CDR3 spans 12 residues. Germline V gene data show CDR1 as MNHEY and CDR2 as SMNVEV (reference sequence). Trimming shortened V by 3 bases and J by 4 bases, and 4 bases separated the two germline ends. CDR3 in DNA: TGTGCCAGCAGTTTGGGTTACAATGAGCAGTTCTTC. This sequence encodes CASSLGYNEQFF.